Presented here are 24 T cell receptor beta chains from one specimen sequenced in a study of shared clonotypes between healthy human individuals (TCRdb year 2020). Libraries were built with the immunoSEQ multiplex PCR assay. Sourced from immuneACCESS, this table was stored by TCRdb with only in-frame sequences that have V and J called. A share of the clones is absent; for the studies checked, an unresolved V gene accounts for under half, and the remainder has no known explanation. The sample records fewer than 600,000 clones, around 74% of which are singletons. The ten largest clonotypes hold 10% to 15% of the sample. The specimen was PBMCs. These receptors were collected from a woman aged 40 to 49 in good health. Some clones in this sample may be carry-over from other donors' samples.

This chain uses TRBV27 with TRBJ2-6; D uncertain. The ends were cut back, 8 bases at V and 4 bases at J, with 12 bases in the middle. Germline V lookup: CDR1 MNHEY, CDR2 SMNVEV (reference sequence). This CDR3 is 14 amino acids long. The CDR3 protein is CASAELGGANVLTF. CDR3 coding DNA: TGTGCCAGCGCTGAACTCGGCGGGGCCAACGTCCTGACTTTC.

The CDR3 is CASSYTSGGYEQYF. CDR3 sequence (DNA): TGTGCCAGCAGCTATACTAGCGGGGGCTACGAGCAGTACTTC. The J gene is TRBJ2-7, the V gene TRBV7-2; 11 bases map to TRBD2. CDR3 length: 14 amino acids. Losses at the gene ends were 4 bases for V and 3 bases for J; bases not matched to a gene: 2. Germline assignment: CDR1 SGHTA and CDR2 FQGNSA. The entire variable domain, with the rest obtained from reference TRBV7-2 and TRBJ2-7, is as follows: GAGVSQSPSNKVTEKGKDVELRCDPISGHTALYWYRQSLGQGLEFLIYFQGNSAPDKSGLPSDRFSAERTGGSVSTLTIQRTQQEDSAVYLCASSYTSGGYEQYFGPGTRLTVT.

The CDR3 sequence: CASKAVFTNTGELFF. Written as DNA, the CDR3 is TGTGCCAGCAAGGCGGTCTTCACGAACACCGGGGAGCTGTTTTTT. This sequence joins TRBV27 and TRBJ2-2; D remains unclear. CDR1 and CDR2 from the germline V gene are MNHEY and SMNVEV (reference sequence). Trimming removed 7 bases from V and 0 bases from J, with 12 bases in between. The length of the CDR3 is 15 residues.

The chain recombines TRBV2 with TRBJ2-5; D assignment may be TRBD1 or TRBD2 (6 bases each). The CDR3 extends over 15 amino acids. The V end lost 0 bases, the J end lost 5 bases, and 13 bases lay between the germline ends. CDR1 SNHLY and CDR2 FYNNEI come from the germline V gene. The CDR3 region is CASSEAFIGGETQYF. The CDR3 DNA sequence: TGTGCCAGCAGTGAAGCGTTTATAGGGGGGGAGACCCAGTACTTC.

The chain joins TRBV23-1 to TRBJ1-3, with D unresolved. TRBV23-1 is flagged as an ORF with uncertain function. V lost 2 bases and J 4 bases, leaving 24 bases between the germline ends. This CDR3 region has 19 residues. The CDR3, as DNA: TGCGCCAGCAGTCAAAAAAGGCCACAAAAAGGTTCGTTGGGAAACACCATATATTTT. This sequence encodes CASSQKRPQKGSLGNTIYF.

This chain joins TRBV28 and TRBJ2-7; D is unresolved. Germline CDR1 reads MDHEN; CDR2 reads SYDVKM. The CDR3 is 15 amino acids. Trimming took off 5 bases at V and 0 bases at J, with 14 bases between the two ends. The CDR3 protein is CASSPIMDRSYEQYF. The CDR3 DNA follows: TGTGCCAGCAGTCCTATAATGGACCGCTCCTACGAGCAGTACTTC. The whole variable domain, remainder taken from reference TRBV28 and TRBJ2-7, is DVKVTQSSRYLVKRTGEKVFLECVQDMDHENMFWYRQDPGLGLRLIYFSYDVKMKEKGDIPEGYSVSREKKERFSLILESASTNQTSMYLCASSPIMDRSYEQYFGPGTRLTVT.

The V gene is TRBV4-2, the J gene TRBJ1-1; D remains ambiguous. The germline V gene encodes CDR1 LGHNA and CDR2 YNFKEQ. The CDR3 totals 13 residues. Trimming cost V 6 bases and J 1 base, with 9 bases left between them. CDR3 region: CASRGLGNTEAFF. DNA for the CDR3: TGTGCCAGCAGGGGGTTGGGGAACACTGAAGCTTTCTTT.

This clone was observed once. This chain connects TRBV7-8 to TRBJ2-2; D is unresolved. Germline values: CDR1 SGHVS, CDR2 FQNEAQ. This CDR3 contains 17 residues. Trimming took off 5 bases at V and 5 bases at J, with 21 bases between the two ends. This CDR3 is CASSPRSRLVTTGELFF. CDR3 nucleotides: TGTGCCAGCAGCCCCCGGAGTAGGTTGGTGACAACCGGGGAGCTGTTTTTT. Full variable domain (rest looked up from reference TRBV7-8 and TRBJ2-2): GAGVSQSPRYKVAKRGQDVALRCDPISGHVSLFWYQQALGQGPEFLTYFQNEAQLDKSGLPSDRFFAERPEGSVSTLKIQRTQQEDSAVYLCASSPRSRLVTTGELFFGEGSRLTVL.

The chain couples TRBV28 to TRBJ2-7; TRBD2 agrees at 12 bases. The CDR3 is made up of 15 amino acids. The V gene end was trimmed by 6 bases and the J gene end by 4 bases; junction bases not matched to a gene: 7. The germline CDR1 and CDR2 sequences are MDHEN and SYDVKM. The CDR3 loop is CASRPGLAGYYEQYF. CDR3 DNA sequence: TGTGCCAGCAGACCCGGACTAGCGGGATATTACGAGCAGTACTTC.

This rearrangement joins TRBV5-4 to TRBJ2-3; D might be TRBD1 or TRBD2, each matching 5 bases. The CDR3 is 14 residues long. Germline CDR1 reads SGHNT; CDR2 reads YYREEE (reference sequence). V was trimmed by 1 base and J by 1 base, leaving 7 bases between them. CDR3 residues: CASSLWDGTDTQYF. Written as DNA, the CDR3 is TGTGCCAGCAGCTTGTGGGACGGCACAGATACGCAGTATTTT.

V is TRBV4-2 and J is TRBJ1-4, with 7 positions matching TRBD1. The CDR3 has 15 residues. V gave up 0 bases and J gave up 8 bases; unmatched junction bases: 6. Germline CDR1 is LGHNA and CDR2 is YNFKEQ. CDR3 loop: CASSQDSAGGEKLFF. The CDR3 nucleotides are TGTGCCAGCAGCCAAGATTCGGCAGGGGGGGAAAAACTGTTTTTT.

The gene calls are TRBV10-1 and TRBJ1-1; 7 bases map to TRBD1. V lost 2 bases to trimming and J lost 5 bases; unmatched junction nucleotides: 8. CDR1 is WNHNN and CDR2 is SYGVQD in the germline V gene (reference sequence). The CDR3 sequence is 15 residues long. The CDR3 nucleotides read TGCGCCAGCAGTGAGGTCGGCCAGGGGGGGACTGAAGCTTTCTTT. Protein: CASSEVGQGGTEAFF.

The chain joins TRBV2 to TRBJ1-5, with a tentative D call TRBD1 (5 bases). CDR3 length equals 15 residues. Germline V gene lookup returns CDR1 SNHLY and CDR2 FYNNEI. Trimming removed 0 bases from V and 7 bases from J, with 13 bases in between. Here the CDR3 DNA reads TGTGCCAGCAGTGAAGCTAGACGGGGGGACCAGCCCCAGCATTTT. This translates into CASSEARRGDQPQHF.

The gene calls are TRBV6-5 and TRBJ2-1; TRBD2 matches at 10 bases. Germline assignment: CDR1 MNHEY and CDR2 SVGAGI. V was pared by 6 bases and J by 3 bases, with 5 bases of the junction left unmatched. CDR3 length: 15 residues. The CDR3 nucleotides are TGTGCCAGCAGATTAGCGGGAGGAGGCTACAATGAGCAGTTCTTC. This translates into CASRLAGGGYNEQFF.

The chain links TRBV4-3 to TRBJ2-6; D gene unclear. CDR3 length equals 17 residues. V was cut by 4 bases and J by 0 bases, with 13 bases left in between. Germline lookup yields CDR1 LGHNA and CDR2 YSLEER. The CDR3 region has the DNA TGCGCCAGCAGCCCTCAGGAGTCCTACTCTGGGGCCAACGTCCTGACTTTC. Residues: CASSPQESYSGANVLTF.

The sample holds a few counts of this clone. The same CDR3 also results from other DNA sequences found in this sample. This sequence joins TRBV6-4 and TRBJ2-3; TRBD1 is a possible D gene (6 bases). The V end lost 4 bases, the J end lost 2 bases, and 10 bases lay between the germline ends. Germline V gene data show CDR1 as MRHNA and CDR2 as SNTAGT. The CDR3 runs 14 residues. The CDR3 loop is CASSATGDTDTQYF. The CDR3 coding sequence is TGTGCCAGCAGTGCGACAGGAGACACAGATACGCAGTATTTT.

This clone has a single count. The CDR3 reads CASSPGGLGTYEQYF. CDR3 DNA: TGTGCCAGCAGCCCCGGGGGGTTAGGGACCTACGAGCAGTACTTC. V usage is TRBV7-2 and J usage is TRBJ2-7, with 7 nucleotides matching TRBD2. The CDR3 runs 15 residues. Unmatched junction bases numbered 9, after V lost 5 bases and J lost 2 bases. Looked up from germline, CDR1 is SGHTA and CDR2 is FQGNSA.

The J gene is TRBJ2-3, the V gene TRBV5-1, with 7 bases matching TRBD2. J gave up 5 bases and V 5 bases, and 5 bases lay outside the gene matches. CDR1 and CDR2 from the germline V gene are SGHRS and YFSETQ. CDR3 length: 13 residues. The CDR3 sequence: CASSREGVDTQYF. CDR3 coding DNA: TGCGCCAGCAGTAGGGAGGGTGTAGATACGCAGTATTTT.

The rearrangement joins TRBV27 to TRBJ1-1; D unclear. This CDR3 has 15 amino acids. Deletions cut 6 bases from V and 4 bases from J, with 18 bases between. Germline CDR1 and CDR2: MNHEY and SMNVEV (reference sequence). CDR3 coding DNA: TGTGCCAGCAGCCGATCATCTCTAGGCACCACTGAAGCTTTCTTT. It encodes CASSRSSLGTTEAFF.

The genes are TRBV28 and TRBJ1-1; no reliable D call. The CDR3 runs to 13 residues. V lost 2 bases and J lost 7, with 11 bases in between. Looked up from germline, CDR1 is MDHEN and CDR2 is SYDVKM. The CDR3, as DNA: TGTGCCAGCAGTTTACCCCCGGGTATTGAAGCTTTCTTT. Translating it yields CASSLPPGIEAFF. Variable domain in full (rest from reference TRBV28 and TRBJ1-1): DVKVTQSSRYLVKRTGEKVFLECVQDMDHENMFWYRQDPGLGLRLIYFSYDVKMKEKGDIPEGYSVSREKKERFSLILESASTNQTSMYLCASSLPPGIEAFFGQGTRLTVV.

The CDR3 sequence: CASSSIRDRGTEAFF. In nucleotides, the CDR3 is TGTGCCAGCAGTTCGATCCGGGACAGGGGCACTGAAGCTTTCTTT. The rearrangement joins TRBV27 to TRBJ1-1; 10 bases fit TRBD1. V lost 4 bases to trimming and J lost 4 bases; unmatched junction nucleotides: 6. Germline V gene lookup returns CDR1 MNHEY and CDR2 SMNVEV (reference sequence). This CDR3 spans 15 amino acids.

This clone was counted a single time. The chain uses TRBV5-1 and TRBJ2-2, with D tentatively TRBD1 or TRBD2 (6 bases each). V shed 0 bases and J shed 13 bases, with 19 bases lying between them. Germline V gene sequence: CDR1 SGHRS, CDR2 YFSETQ. This CDR3 is built from 15 residues. This CDR3 is CASSLGGTAGEALFF. CDR3 nucleotides: TGCGCCAGCAGCTTGGGGGGGACCGCAGGGGAGGCGCTGTTTTTT. Full variable domain (rest looked up from reference TRBV5-1 and TRBJ2-2): KAGVTQTPRYLIKTRGQQVTLSCSPISGHRSVSWYQQTPGQGLQFLFEYFSETQRNKGNFPGRFSGRQFSNSRSEMNVSTLELGDSALYLCASSLGGTAGEALFFGEGSRLTVL.

V is TRBV4-2 and J is TRBJ1-3; 7 positions match TRBD1. Germline V gene lookup returns CDR1 LGHNA and CDR2 YNFKEQ. Trimming took 5 bases from V and 0 from J; bases not matched to a gene: 4. CDR3 size: 15 residues. CDR3 in amino acids: CASSDRQGSGNTIYF. CDR3 DNA sequence: TGTGCCAGCAGCGATCGACAGGGCTCTGGAAACACCATATATTTT.

The chain combines TRBV7-8 with TRBJ1-1; D remains unclear. This CDR3 is built from 13 residues. Looked up from germline, CDR1 is SGHVS and CDR2 is FQNEAQ. V lost 10 bases to trimming and J lost 2 bases, with 14 bases between them. The CDR3 is CATQAVLNTEAFF. CDR3 in DNA: TGTGCCACCCAGGCGGTACTAAACACTGAAGCTTTCTTT.